This T cell receptor (beta chain) was sequenced for a study of T cell responses to AZD1222 COVID-19 vaccine. Study outcomes and limitations: The sample set comprised mostly white British donors with more females, and clonal diversity was possibly underestimated. Researchers took repertoire samples only after the peak T cell response had come. The study found Spike-specific TCR breadth and depth rose after two AZD1222 doses.

This clone was found once. Its antigen remains unknown. Some clones are missing from TCRdb's copy, which holds only in-frame ones; the method was immunoSEQ multiplex PCR. Among more than 95,000 clones listed, more than 70% were seen once. The sequenced sample was peripheral blood, obtained on day 0 of AZD1222 vaccination. This TCR was recovered from an adult in good health.

The DNA of the CDR3 is TGTGCCAGTAGCCCTACAGGGACCTATGGCTACACCTTC. Amino acid sequence: CASSPTGTYGYTF. The genes are TRBV19 and TRBJ1-2, with D perhaps matching TRBD1 (6 bases). V lost 6 bases to trimming and J lost 4 bases, with 12 bases between them. The CDR3 loop spans 13 amino acids. Germline V gene lookup returns CDR1 LNHDA and CDR2 SQIVND (reference sequence).